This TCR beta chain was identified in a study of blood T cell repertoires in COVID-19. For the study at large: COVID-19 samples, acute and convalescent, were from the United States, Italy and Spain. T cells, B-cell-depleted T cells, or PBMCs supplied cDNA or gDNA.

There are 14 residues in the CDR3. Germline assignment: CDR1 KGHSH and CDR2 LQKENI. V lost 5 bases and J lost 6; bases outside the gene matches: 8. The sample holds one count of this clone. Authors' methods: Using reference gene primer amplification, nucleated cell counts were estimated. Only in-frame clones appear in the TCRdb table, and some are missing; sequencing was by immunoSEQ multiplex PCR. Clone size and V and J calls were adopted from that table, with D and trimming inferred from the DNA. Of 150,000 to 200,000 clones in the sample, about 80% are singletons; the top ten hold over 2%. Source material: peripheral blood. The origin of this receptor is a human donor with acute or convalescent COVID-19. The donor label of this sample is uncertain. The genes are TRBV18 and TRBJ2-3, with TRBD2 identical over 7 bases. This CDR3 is CASSESGGRDTQYF. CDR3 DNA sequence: TGTGCCAGCTCAGAGTCGGGGGGAAGGGATACGCAGTATTTT.